The entry that follows covers one TCR beta chain sequence. Its antigen is unidentified. These data originate in a study of PD-1 blockade in classical Hodgkin lymphoma. Study details: Patients were dosed intravenously with nivolumab at 3 mg/kg every 2 weeks. Findings of the study overall: Baseline diversity in complete responders resembled that of newly diagnosed patients.

This table comes from immunoSEQ multiplex PCR, and its TCRdb copy is limited to in-frame clones, with some not included. The data contain about 27,000 clones, 75% to 90% of them singletons. Regarding time point: cycle 4 day 1 (C4D1), after 5 to 7 weeks of nivolumab. Every patient relapsed after autologous stem cell transplantation, and brentuximab vedotin exposure varied. Thawed PBMCs were the source of CD4+ T cells, purified by magnetic negative selection. Complete response, partial response or progressive disease constituted the best responses recorded. Germline-derived CDR1 and CDR2 are LGHNA and YNFKEQ. V lost 0 bases and J lost 9, with 14 bases in between. The CDR3 consists of 15 residues.

This chain connects TRBV4-2 to TRBJ1-4; no definite D call. The clonotype was recovered from a human donor with classical Hodgkin lymphoma. The material was CD4+ T cells from blood, obtained before the fourth cycle of nivolumab. Here the CDR3 reads CASSQELGQQKKLFF. The CDR3 nucleotides are TGTGCCAGCAGCCAAGAGTTGGGCCAGCAGAAAAAACTGTTTTTT.